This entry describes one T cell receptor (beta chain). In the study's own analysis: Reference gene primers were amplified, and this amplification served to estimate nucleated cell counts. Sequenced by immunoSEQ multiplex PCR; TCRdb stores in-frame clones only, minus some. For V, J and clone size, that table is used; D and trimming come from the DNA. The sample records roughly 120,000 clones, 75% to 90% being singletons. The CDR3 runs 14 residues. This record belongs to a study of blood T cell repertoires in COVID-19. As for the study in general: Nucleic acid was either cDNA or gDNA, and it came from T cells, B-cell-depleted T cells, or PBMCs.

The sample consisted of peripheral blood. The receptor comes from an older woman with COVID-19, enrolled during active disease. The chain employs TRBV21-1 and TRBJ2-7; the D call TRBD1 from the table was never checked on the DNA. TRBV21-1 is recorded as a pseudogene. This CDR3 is CASRKGTGGHEQYF. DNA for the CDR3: TGTGCCAGCAGGAAAGGGACAGGGGGACACGAGCAGTACTTC.